The clone carrying this TCR beta chain showed up just a few times. Its antigen is currently unknown. Germline assignment: CDR1 MNHEY and CDR2 SVGAGI. V dropped 2 bases and J dropped 1; count of bases not matched to a gene: 3. The length of the CDR3 is 15 residues. These data belong to a study of cytomegalovirus exposure and HLA in healthy donors. Study findings and constraints: An analysis was carried out at a later point. It showed that HLA-associated TCR beta chains were more clonally expanded than equally common non-associated chains.

The PCR had 60 Vbeta and 13 Jbeta primers. Method: immunoSEQ multiplex PCR; TCRdb's copy keeps in-frame clones and lacks some. The profile shows 110,000 or so clones, around 77% of them singletons. The sequencing sample was made of PBMCs. This sequence joins TRBV6-5 and TRBJ1-1; 8 bases agree with TRBD1. The TCR sequence derives from a man between 40 and 49 years old in good health and CMV-seropositive. The CDR3 sequence is CASSYQGARNTEAFF. The DNA for the CDR3 is TGTGCCAGCAGTTACCAGGGGGCGCGGAACACTGAAGCTTTCTTT.